The rows below give T cell receptor beta chains drawn from one sample of a study of graft-versus-host responses after intestinal transplantation. Measured with immunoSEQ multiplex PCR; TCRdb has only the in-frame clones, and not every one. In the table there are tens of thousands of clones, around 94% of which are singletons. The sequencing used PBMCs, collected 156 days after intestinal transplant. Receptors were obtained from a human patient who received an intestinal transplant, so some T cells may come from the graft donor. CDR3s include the opening cysteine and the closing phenylalanine or tryptophan. The D gene is left open where the match is weak. Some rows mark clone size as missing; the rest say once, few, many or name a class of expanded clone.

j_call | d_call | v_call | clone_size | cdr3_nt | cdr3_aa
TRBJ1-1 | . | TRBV15 | . | TGTGCCACCAGCAGAGATCCCGACACTGAAGCTTTCTTT | CATSRDPDTEAFF
TRBJ2-7 | TRBD2 | TRBV4-2 | . | TGTGCCAGCAGCCAAGTCCCTAGCGGGAGTTACGAGCAGTACTTC | CASSQVPSGSYEQYF
TRBJ2-1 | TRBD2 | TRBV4-1 | . | TGCGCCAGCAGCCAAGACCCGGGAGGGCCGTTGGATGAGCAGTTCTTC | CASSQDPGGPLDEQFF
TRBJ2-1 | TRBD2 | TRBV27 | . | TGTGCCAGCAGTTTCCTCGGTTTGGCGGGGGAGGGCTACAATGAGCAGTTCTTC | CASSFLGLAGEGYNEQFF
TRBJ2-7 | . | TRBV27 | once | TGTGCCAGCGGAACTGGGTCCTACGAGCAGTACTTC | CASGTGSYEQYF
TRBJ2-1 | . | TRBV7-9 | once | TGTGCCAGCAGCTTAGACATCGATCGAGTCGCTGAGCAGTTCTTC | CASSLDIDRVAEQFF
TRBJ2-1 | TRBD2 | TRBV27 | . | TGTGCCAGCAGTTTAGCGGGAGGCTACAATGAGCAGTTCTTC | CASSLAGGYNEQFF
TRBJ2-3 | . | TRBV9 | . | TGTGCCAGCAGCTACTGGGACGTCAACACAGATACGCAGTATTTT | CASSYWDVNTDTQYF
TRBJ1-6 | . | TRBV11-2 | . | TGTGCCAGCACGGGGGGGCTCTATAATTCACCCCTCCACTTT | CASTGGLYNSPLHF
TRBJ1-4 | . | TRBV2 | . | TGTGCCAGCTTTCTCAGCGGGCGCGCGGAAAAACTGTTTTTT | CASFLSGRAEKLFF
TRBJ2-7 | TRBD2 | TRBV27 | . | TGTGCCAGCAGTTTGAACACCCTAGCGGGTGAGCAGTACTTC | CASSLNTLAGEQYF